One and the same sample provided the 15 T cell receptor beta chains below, sequenced in a study of blood T cell repertoires in COVID-19. TCRdb keeps only in-frame clones here, not all; method: immunoSEQ multiplex PCR. The table has 65,000 to 90,000 clones, 86% seen once. The sequencing input was peripheral blood. The receptors originated from a man aged 50-60 years with active COVID-19.

This sequence joins TRBV28 and TRBJ1-1; weak D call: TRBD1 (6 bases). This CDR3 spans 14 amino acids. V was trimmed by 3 bases and J by 1 base, leaving 9 bases between them. Looked up from germline, CDR1 is MDHEN and CDR2 is SYDVKM. The CDR3 loop reads CASSLGHANTEAFF. The CDR3 bases are TGTGCCAGCAGTTTGGGACACGCGAACACTGAAGCTTTCTTT.

V gene TRBV6-5 combines with J gene TRBJ2-5; maybe TRBD1 (6 bases). The CDR3 has 13 amino acids. V was clipped by 5 bases and J by 5 bases, with 12 bases between them. CDR1 and CDR2 (germline): MNHEY, SVGAGI. This CDR3 is CASSPRGGETQYF. The CDR3 nucleotides read TGTGCCAGCAGTCCCAGGGGCGGGGAGACCCAGTACTTC.

V gene TRBV6-5 combines with J gene TRBJ1-5; 11 nucleotides match TRBD1. Per the germline V gene, CDR1 is MNHEY and CDR2 is SVGAGI. J lost 7 bases, V lost 7 bases, and 9 bases had no gene match. The CDR3 sequence is 15 residues long. The CDR3 here is CASKAGTGGDQPQHF. CDR3 DNA: TGTGCCAGCAAAGCCGGGACAGGGGGTGACCAGCCCCAGCATTTT.

V gene TRBV19 combines with J gene TRBJ2-1; tentatively, D is TRBD2 (6 bases). CDR1 and CDR2 from the germline V gene are LNHDA and SQIVND (reference sequence). The CDR3 has 14 amino acids. Trimming stripped 6 bases from V and 8 bases from J, with 17 bases between. DNA of the CDR3: TGTGCCAGTAGCCAGGAGGGGCCTTGGGATGAGCAGTTCTTC. It codes for CASSQEGPWDEQFF.

The J gene is TRBJ2-3, the V gene TRBV11-1; perhaps TRBD2 as D (6 bases). This CDR3 has 14 amino acids. V lost 3 bases and J 2 bases, leaving 9 bases between the germline ends. CDR1 is SGHAT, CDR2 FQDESV, per germline (reference sequence). CDR3 loop: CASSFGGATDTQYF. CDR3 nucleotide sequence: TGTGCCAGCAGCTTCGGCGGGGCCACAGATACGCAGTATTTT.

The chain joins TRBV2 to TRBJ2-5, with 9 bases that match TRBD2. CDR3 length: 15 amino acids. V dropped 3 bases and J dropped 2; count of bases not matched to a gene: 4. The germline CDR1 and CDR2 sequences are SNHLY and FYNNEI. The CDR3 loop reads CASSESGGRQETQYF. In DNA, the CDR3 is TGTGCCAGCAGTGAGAGCGGGGGGAGGCAAGAGACCCAGTACTTC.

This sequence joins TRBV28 and TRBJ2-7, with 10 positions matching TRBD1. The CDR3 is made up of 18 amino acids. Per the germline V gene, CDR1 is MDHEN and CDR2 is SYDVKM. Trimming took 5 bases from V and 0 from J; bases not matched to a gene: 13. The DNA of the CDR3 is TGTGCCAGCAGTGCCATCCGGGACAGGGGCCTCAGCTCCTACGAGCAGTACTTC. The encoded protein is CASSAIRDRGLSSYEQYF.

The J gene is TRBJ2-1, the V gene TRBV6-5, with 8 bases aligning to TRBD2. There are 16 residues in the CDR3. V trimming: 2 bases; J trimming: 10 bases; junction bases outside the gene matches: 13. Germline V gene sequence: CDR1 MNHEY, CDR2 SVGAGI. The CDR3 DNA reads TGTGCCAGCAGTTACCCCAAGGTAGCGGGAAGACGGGAGCAGTTCTTC. Translation gives CASSYPKVAGRREQFF.

This clone was seen once. The chain combines TRBV28 with TRBJ1-2; D is possibly TRBD1 (5 bases). Germline V gene data show CDR1 as MDHEN and CDR2 as SYDVKM. Trimming stripped 2 bases from V and 4 bases from J, with 20 bases between. This CDR3 is 17 amino acids long. DNA of the CDR3: TGTGCCAGCAGTTTACGGAACGATAGGGGAAGGGTCTATGGCTACACCTTC. It yields the protein CASSLRNDRGRVYGYTF.

Only a few counts were recorded for this clone. The chain joins TRBV6-2 or TRBV6-3 to TRBJ1-2; 10 bases map to TRBD1. The CDR3 is made up of 16 amino acids. The ends lost 5 bases at V and 4 bases at J; junction bases unmatched: 10. Germline-derived CDR1 and CDR2 are MNHEY and SVGEGT. CDR3 amino acids: CASSPETGGLFYGYTF. CDR3 nucleotides: TGTGCCAGCAGTCCCGAGACAGGGGGCCTGTTCTATGGCTACACCTTC.

The genes are TRBV5-8 and TRBJ1-1; no definite D call. Trimming removed 0 bases at V and 3 bases at J, with 6 bases between. This CDR3 comprises 13 residues. The germline V gene encodes CDR1 SGHTS and CDR2 YDEGEE. The DNA of the CDR3 is TGTGCCAGCAGCTTGGCTGTTGACACTGAAGCTTTCTTT. It translates to CASSLAVDTEAFF.

The V gene is TRBV6-5, the J gene TRBJ2-3; 8 bases line up with TRBD2. Germline lookup yields CDR1 MNHEY and CDR2 SVGAGI. Unmatched junction bases numbered 9, after V lost 10 bases and J lost 0 bases. The CDR3 length is 15 residues. The CDR3 sequence is CATGELAGSTDTQYF. CDR3 bases: TGTGCCACAGGAGAGCTAGCGGGCAGCACAGATACGCAGTATTTT.

This sequence joins TRBV5-1 and TRBJ1-4; 9 bases match TRBD1. Germline V gene lookup returns CDR1 SGHRS and CDR2 YFSETQ. V lost 4 bases, J lost 8 bases, and 9 bases stayed unmatched. This CDR3 has 15 amino acids. As DNA, the CDR3 is TGCGCCAGCAGCATAATTGGGACAGGGAGCGAAAAACTGTTTTTT. Its protein is CASSIIGTGSEKLFF.

The chain couples TRBV6-5 to TRBJ2-3, with 9 bases lining up with TRBD2. The CDR3 contains 14 residues. The ends lost 6 bases at V and 4 bases at J; junction bases unmatched: 5. The germline gives CDR1 MNHEY, CDR2 SVGAGI. The CDR3, as DNA: TGTGCCAGCAGGGGCGGGGGGGCTCCAGATACGCAGTATTTT. It is translated as CASRGGGAPDTQYF.

This chain joins TRBV11-3 and TRBJ2-3; the D gene is possibly TRBD2 (6 bases). The V end lost 0 bases, the J end lost 4 bases, and 8 bases lay between the germline ends. The germline V gene encodes CDR1 SGHNT and CDR2 YENEEA. This CDR3 is 14 amino acids long. Here the CDR3 DNA reads TGTGCCAGCAGCTTAGACTGGAGGGCAGATACGCAGTATTTT. It translates to CASSLDWRADTQYF.